A selection of T cell receptor beta chains follows, all from one sample in a study of T cell repertoires in ileal Crohn's disease. The data were produced by immunoSEQ multiplex PCR, yet TCRdb's version contains in-frame clones alone and is incomplete. The sample holds about 8,400 clones; around 80% are singletons and the top ten take roughly 12%. Sequencing input: ileal tissue. The source of these receptors is an adult with Crohn's disease. Each CDR3 is given with its conserved first and last residue. A D gene is named only where the DNA matches it firmly. Rows may omit the clone size; those that give it use once, few, many or a size class.

CDR3nt	CDR3aa	d_gene	len	abundance	v_gene	j_gene
TGCGCCAGCAGCTTGACTCGACTAGCGGGAGGGACAGATACGCAGTATTTT	CASSLTRLAGGTDTQYF	TRBD2	17	.	TRBV5-1	TRBJ2-3
TGCGCCACCCGGGACGTGGACACCGGGGAGCTGTTTTTT	CATRDVDTGELFF	.	13	.	TRBV5-1	TRBJ2-2
TGTGCCAGCAGCTTAGACAGGAGCCAAGAGACCCAGTACTTC	CASSLDRSQETQYF	.	14	.	TRBV7-9	TRBJ2-5
TGTGCCAGCAGTTTAGAACCGAATAACTATGGCTACACCTTC	CASSLEPNNYGYTF	.	14	.	TRBV27	TRBJ1-2
TGTGCCAGCAGCTTGGCAGGACACGTCCTGACTTTC	CASSLAGHVLTF	.	12	.	TRBV7-8	TRBJ2-6
TGTGCCAGCAGTACGCGGGAGGGAAATGAGCAGTTCTTC	CASSTREGNEQFF	TRBD2	13	once	TRBV6-4	TRBJ2-1
TGTGCCAGCAGCGGTTCTGAGGTTCGAAAAAATATACCCCAGCATTTT	CASSGSEVRKNIPQHF	.	16	.	TRBV7-3	TRBJ1-5
TGTGCCAGCACCGCGGGAGTCTCCTACAATGAGCAGTTCTTC	CASTAGVSYNEQFF	TRBD2	14	.	TRBV6-1	TRBJ2-1
TGTGCCAGCAGACGAAACATGGCAGGGGGCGGTAACACTGAAGCTTTCTTT	CASRRNMAGGGNTEAFF	TRBD1	17	.	TRBV7-2	TRBJ1-1
TGTGCCAGCAGCCCCATGACTAGCGGGAGGGATAAGCTGTTTTTT	CASSPMTSGRDKLFF	TRBD2	15	.	TRBV27	TRBJ2-2
TGTGCCAGCTCGCCCGGAGATCAAGAGACCCAGTACTTC	CASSPGDQETQYF	.	13	.	TRBV18	TRBJ2-5
TGTGCCAGCAGTGAATGGGGGGCCGAATGGGGAGGCTACACCTTC	CASSEWGAEWGGYTF	.	15	.	TRBV6-1	TRBJ1-2
TGTGCCAGCAGACAAGAGACCCAGTACTTC	CASRQETQYF	.	10	.	TRBV2	TRBJ2-5
TGTGCCAGCAGCTTAGGGACTAGCGGGAGGGGAAGTGAGCAGTACTTC	CASSLGTSGRGSEQYF	TRBD2	16	few	TRBV7-9	TRBJ2-7
TGTGCCAGCCGGCGATCCGGGACTATCTCCTACGAGCAGTACTTC	CASRRSGTISYEQYF	TRBD2	15	.	TRBV27	TRBJ2-7
TGTGCCAGCAGCACGGGACTAGCGGGAGGGGCGGCAGATACGCAGTATTTT	CASSTGLAGGAADTQYF	TRBD2	17	.	TRBV11-2	TRBJ2-3
TGTGCCAGCAGTTTGACGGTCTTCTACGAGCAGTACTTC	CASSLTVFYEQYF	.	13	.	TRBV27	TRBJ2-7
TGTGCTAGCAGGCGTGCGGGAGGGGAGACCCAGTACTTC	CASRRAGGETQYF	TRBD2	13	.	TRBV7-7	TRBJ2-5
TGCGCCAGCAGCCAAGGACTAGCGGTAAGCTCCTACAATGAGCAGTTCTTC	CASSQGLAVSSYNEQFF	TRBD2	17	.	TRBV5-1	TRBJ2-1
TGTGCCAGCAGCGCCGGACAGCTATACAATGAGCAGTTCTTC	CASSAGQLYNEQFF	.	14	.	TRBV7-2	TRBJ2-1
TGTGCCACCAGCAGAGATCGGGATCAGCCCCAGCATTTT	CATSRDRDQPQHF	.	13	.	TRBV15	TRBJ1-5
TGTGCCAGCAGTCCCAATGGGGTGACCAACTATGGCTACACCTTC	CASSPNGVTNYGYTF	.	15	.	TRBV27	TRBJ1-2
TGTGCCAGCAGCTCTACTAGCGGGAGTTTGGCAGATACGCAGTATTTT	CASSSTSGSLADTQYF	TRBD2	16	few	TRBV5-4	TRBJ2-3
TGTGCCAGTAGTATGATGGGACAGGGTCGAGCCTATGGCTACACCTTC	CASSMMGQGRAYGYTF	TRBD1	16	.	TRBV19	TRBJ1-2
TGTGCCGGCTCCAGGGGCGGCTATGGCTACACCTTC	CAGSRGGYGYTF	.	12	.	TRBV30	TRBJ1-2
TGTGCTATCCACGGCTACTCTGGAAACACCATATATTTT	CAIHGYSGNTIYF	.	13	.	TRBV7-2	TRBJ1-3
TGTGCCAGCAGTCCCCACGAGGGGGCGGGAGGGCGCAATGAGCAGTTCTTC	CASSPHEGAGGRNEQFF	TRBD2	17	.	TRBV28	TRBJ2-1
TGTGCCAGCAGCCCTGGAGGCGGGACGCTCTACGAGCAGTACTTC	CASSPGGGTLYEQYF	.	15	once	TRBV11-3	TRBJ2-7
TGTGCCAGCAGCTTAGGGCCAGCCTATGGCTACACCTTC	CASSLGPAYGYTF	.	13	.	TRBV7-9	TRBJ1-2
TGTGCCAGCAGTTACATGGCTAGCGTTGGCACAGATACGCAGTATTTT	CASSYMASVGTDTQYF	.	16	.	TRBV6-6	TRBJ2-3
TGTGCCTGGAGTGCCGAAGGGCTAGCTAATCAGCCCCAGCATTTT	CAWSAEGLANQPQHF	.	15	.	TRBV30	TRBJ1-5
TGTGCCAGCTCACTGTTACAGGGAAGCAATCAGCCCCAGCATTTT	CASSLLQGSNQPQHF	.	15	.	TRBV18	TRBJ1-5
TGTGCCAGCAGTTCTCCGGGACAGGGTAATTTAGGCTATGGCTACACCTTC	CASSSPGQGNLGYGYTF	TRBD1	17	.	TRBV5-4	TRBJ1-2
TGCGCCAGCAGCCCCTTGACAGGGACCACCACCTCTGGGGCCAACGTCCTGACTTTC	CASSPLTGTTTSGANVLTF	TRBD1	19	.	TRBV4-1	TRBJ2-6
TGTGCCAGCAGTGGGGGTCTAGGGGGCAATCAGCCCCAGCATTTT	CASSGGLGGNQPQHF	.	15	.	TRBV6-5	TRBJ1-5
TGTGCCTGGGAGTCCCGACAGGGGGCGGGCACTGAAGCTTTCTTT	CAWESRQGAGTEAFF	TRBD1	15	once	TRBV30	TRBJ1-1
TGTGCCAGCAGCCTTCAATTGAACACCGGGGAGCTGTTTTTT	CASSLQLNTGELFF	.	14	.	TRBV6-1	TRBJ2-2
TGTGCCAGCAGCGTAGGGGCAGGGCCGTCCGAGCAGTACTTC	CASSVGAGPSEQYF	.	14	.	TRBV9	TRBJ2-7
TGCGCCAGCAGCTTGGCCGGGCCTAACACTGAAGCTTTCTTT	CASSLAGPNTEAFF	.	14	.	TRBV5-1	TRBJ1-1
TGTGCCAGCAGTGCTTCTCCTGAGACCCACACCAACTTC	CASSASPETHTNF	.	13	.	TRBV6-5	TRBJ2-5
TGTGCCAGCAGTTTGGCGCCCACTCCTCGCGGGCAGTACTTC	CASSLAPTPRGQYF	.	14	.	TRBV28	TRBJ2-7
TGTGCCAGCAGCTTGCAACTAAACGAGCAGTACTTC	CASSLQLNEQYF	.	12	.	TRBV5-5	TRBJ2-7
TGTGCCAGTAGTATAAGGGGCCCGATCCATCAGCCCCAGCATTTT	CASSIRGPIHQPQHF	.	15	once	TRBV19	TRBJ1-5
TGTGCCAGCAGCTTAGGTTTGGGAGGAGCCAGGGTGAAAGCTTTCTTT	CASSLGLGGARVKAFF	.	16	.	TRBV7-2	TRBJ1-1
TGCGCCAGCAGGGGAAGAGGGGGCGAGGGGAATGAGCAGTTCTTC	CASRGRGGEGNEQFF	TRBD1	15	few	TRBV5-1	TRBJ2-1
TGTGCCAGCAGCCAAGGACCGTCCTCTGGAAACACCATATATTTT	CASSQGPSSGNTIYF	.	15	.	TRBV7-6	TRBJ1-3
TGTGCCAGCAGTACCAACCCTGAACGCGGGACCCAGTACTTC	CASSTNPERGTQYF	.	14	.	TRBV6-5	TRBJ2-5
TGTGCCTGGAGTGAATGGAGTACGGAGACCCAGTACTTC	CAWSEWSTETQYF	.	13	.	TRBV30	TRBJ2-5
TGCGCCAGCAGCCGGGCGTCAACTAATGAAAAACTGTTTTTT	CASSRASTNEKLFF	.	14	.	TRBV5-1	TRBJ1-4
TGTGCCAGCACCAGAGAGGACAGGCTAAGCTCAAGCTCCTACGAGCAGTACTTC	CASTREDRLSSSSYEQYF	TRBD1	18	.	TRBV14	TRBJ2-7